These 19 T cell receptor beta chains were all obtained from the same sample, sequenced in a study of blood T cell repertoires in COVID-19. Some clones are missing from TCRdb's copy, which holds only in-frame ones; the method was immunoSEQ multiplex PCR. The table lists hundreds of thousands of clones, approximately 88% of them singletons, with around 25% in the top ten. The source material was peripheral blood. These receptors came from a man aged 35 to 55 with acute or convalescent COVID-19.

The count of this clone is one. The V call is TRBV18, the J call TRBJ1-2; a possible D gene is TRBD1 (5 bases). V was trimmed by 1 base and J by 6 bases, leaving 21 bases between them. The CDR3 extends over 17 amino acids. Germline lookup yields CDR1 KGHSH and CDR2 LQKENI. In DNA form, the CDR3 reads TGTGCCAGCTCACCACTGCTCGGACAATTTGGCGACGATGGCTACACCTTC. Translated: CASSPLLGQFGDDGYTF.

This chain connects TRBV10-2 to TRBJ2-7, with TRBD2 matching over 14 bases. The length of the CDR3 is 19 residues. The V and J ends lost 5 bases and 4 bases, in that order; junction bases with no gene match: 16. Germline CDR1 and CDR2: WSHSY and SAAADI. DNA for the CDR3: TGCGCCAGCAGTCAGACCGGGACTAGCGGGAGTCAGGGGTCGTACGAGCAGTACTTC. Translated, it gives CASSQTGTSGSQGSYEQYF.

This rearrangement joins TRBV11-3 to TRBJ1-4; 8 nucleotides agree with TRBD1. From germline, CDR1 is SGHNT and CDR2 YENEEA. The CDR3 consists of 15 residues. The V and J ends lost 4 bases and 6 bases, in that order; junction bases with no gene match: 7. This chain's CDR3 is CASSSQGGLYEKLFF. Written as DNA, the CDR3 is TGTGCCAGCAGCTCACAGGGGGGCTTGTATGAAAAACTGTTTTTT.

The chain uses TRBV7-9 and TRBJ1-1, with D unresolved. V lost 5 bases and J 7 bases, leaving 14 bases between the germline ends. The germline V gene has CDR1 SEHNR and CDR2 FQNEAQ (reference sequence). The CDR3 totals 13 residues. CDR3 loop: CASSVVGPIEAFF. DNA for the CDR3: TGTGCCAGCAGCGTGGTGGGCCCCATTGAAGCTTTCTTT.

V usage is TRBV27 and J usage is TRBJ1-1; D is undetermined. The V and J ends lost 6 bases and 8 bases respectively, with 10 bases between them. CDR3 length: 11 residues. Germline values: CDR1 MNHEY, CDR2 SMNVEV (reference sequence). CDR3 protein: CASRGLEEAFF. The DNA of the CDR3 is TGTGCCAGCAGGGGCCTTGAGGAAGCTTTCTTT.

The genes are TRBV18 and TRBJ2-7, with TRBD2 matching over 9 bases. The length of the CDR3 is 15 residues. The germline gives CDR1 KGHSH, CDR2 LQKENI. Germline trimming cut 6 bases from V and 3 bases from J; bases unmatched to any gene: 9. In DNA, the CDR3 is TGTGCCAGCTCGATTCTTAGCGGGAGCCGCTACGAGCAGTACTTC. Translated, it gives CASSILSGSRYEQYF.

This rearrangement joins TRBV28 to TRBJ2-2; TRBD2 matches at 10 bases. The ends lost 6 bases at V and 6 bases at J; junction bases unmatched: 4. CDR3 length equals 14 residues. Germline loops: CDR1 MDHEN, CDR2 SYDVKM. The CDR3 protein is CASRLAGRAGELFF. The DNA of the CDR3 is TGTGCCAGCAGACTAGCGGGACGAGCCGGGGAGCTGTTTTTT.

This sequence joins TRBV18 and TRBJ1-2; TRBD1 aligns across 7 bases. With 3 bases clipped from V and 8 bases from J, the junction kept 6 bases outside the gene matches. This CDR3 is 13 amino acids long. Germline V lookup: CDR1 KGHSH, CDR2 LQKENI. CDR3 coding DNA: TGTGCCAGCTCACCCCGGGACAGTCTCGGCTACACCTTC. Its protein product is CASSPRDSLGYTF.

The rearrangement uses TRBV5-4 and TRBJ2-6; D may be TRBD2 (6 bases). V dropped 4 bases and J dropped 7 bases, with 12 bases sitting between them. The CDR3 extends over 14 amino acids. The germline V gene encodes CDR1 SGHNT and CDR2 YYREEE (reference sequence). The DNA for the CDR3 is TGTGCCAGCAGCCGAGGCGGGAATGCCAACGTCCTGACTTTC. Translation gives CASSRGGNANVLTF. The whole variable domain, filled in from reference TRBV5-4 and TRBJ2-6, reads ETGVTQSPTHLIKTRGQQVTLRCSSQSGHNTVSWYQQALGQGPQFIFQYYREEENGRGNFPPRFSGLQFPNYSSELNVNALELDDSALYLCASSRGGNANVLTFGAGSRLTVL.

The table lists this clone with a few counts. J is TRBJ2-1 and V is TRBV5-4; 12 bases fit TRBD2. Germline V lookup: CDR1 SGHNT, CDR2 YYREEE (reference sequence). With 0 bases clipped from V and 6 bases from J, the junction kept 4 bases outside the gene matches. The length of the CDR3 is 16 residues. CDR3 sequence (DNA): TGTGCCAGCAGCTTGGTGGCGACTAGCGGGAGCAATGAGCAGTTCTTC. Translated: CASSLVATSGSNEQFF.

The chain combines TRBV27 with TRBJ2-1; possible D gene TRBD2, 6 bases. Trimming took 5 bases from V and 10 from J, leaving 21 bases between them. There are 15 residues in the CDR3. From germline, CDR1 is MNHEY and CDR2 SMNVEV (reference sequence). In DNA, the CDR3 is TGTGCCAGCAGTCTCACTAGCTTGATGTCGGGCGAGCAGTTCTTC. Its translation is CASSLTSLMSGEQFF.

This clone came up once. The V gene is TRBV24-1, the J gene TRBJ2-1; D is perhaps TRBD2 (5 bases). The CDR3 is 11 residues long. Looked up from germline, CDR1 is KGHDR and CDR2 is SFDVKD. The germline V and J ends were trimmed by 0 bases and 15 bases, with 8 bases remaining between them. This chain's CDR3 is CATSDLGGWFF. CDR3 sequence (DNA): TGTGCCACCAGTGATTTGGGAGGTTGGTTCTTC.

The chain couples TRBV19 to TRBJ1-2; D gene ambiguous. CDR1 and CDR2 (germline): LNHDA, SQIVND (reference sequence). CDR3 length equals 13 residues. Trimming removed 5 bases at V and 0 bases at J, with 7 bases between. In nucleotides, the CDR3 is TGTGCCAGTAGTCCCCATTCTAACTATGGCTACACCTTC. Amino acids: CASSPHSNYGYTF.

This chain connects TRBV6-5 to TRBJ1-3; 7 positions agree with TRBD1. This CDR3 comprises 14 residues. The germline gives CDR1 MNHEY, CDR2 SVGAGI. Trimming at V came to 6 bases and at J to 4 bases, leaving 6 bases not matched to a gene. CDR3 bases: TGTGCCAGCAGCTCTACAGGGGACGGAAACACCATATATTTT. This codes for CASSSTGDGNTIYF.

J is TRBJ2-7 and V is TRBV18, with 9 bases that match TRBD2. Germline trimming cut 2 bases from V and 1 base from J; bases unmatched to any gene: 3. The CDR3 is 15 residues long. Germline V gene lookup returns CDR1 KGHSH and CDR2 LQKENI. CDR3 sequence (DNA): TGTGCCAGCTCACCAGAACTAGCGGGTTCCTACGAGCAGTACTTC. Its protein product is CASSPELAGSYEQYF.

This clone was seen more than once but under ten times. The rearrangement joins TRBV5-1 to TRBJ1-2; 7 bases are a match to TRBD1. The CDR3 spans 15 residues. The J segment lost 2 bases and the V segment lost 4 bases, leaving 8 bases of the junction unmatched. The germline gives CDR1 SGHRS, CDR2 YFSETQ. In DNA form, the CDR3 reads TGCGCCAGCAGCGAATCAGGGGGAGTCAACTATGGCTACACCTTC. Translation: CASSESGGVNYGYTF.

This clone was picked up one time. The rearrangement links TRBV5-5 to TRBJ1-4; 7 bases line up with TRBD1. V lost 0 bases to trimming and J lost 7 bases; unmatched junction nucleotides: 12. The germline V gene encodes CDR1 SGHKS and CDR2 YYEKEE (reference sequence). CDR3 size: 17 residues. The CDR3 loop is CASSLGTGLSRGEKLFF. The CDR3 DNA is TGTGCCAGCAGCTTGGGGACAGGATTGTCGAGAGGTGAAAAACTGTTTTTT.

The J gene is TRBJ1-5, the V gene TRBV2; D unresolved. This CDR3 region has 12 residues. Germline V CDR1 and CDR2: SNHLY, FYNNEI. V was pared by 7 bases and J by 5 bases, with 9 bases between. The CDR3 spells CASKNSYQPQHF. CDR3 DNA sequence: TGTGCCAGCAAGAACAGCTATCAGCCCCAGCATTTT.

This clone has just a few counts. CDR3 region: CASSVGTAYGYTF. The CDR3 DNA sequence: TGTGCCAGCAGTGTCGGGACAGCCTATGGCTACACCTTC. The J gene is TRBJ1-2, the V gene TRBV2, with 7 bases lining up with TRBD1. Germline-derived CDR1 and CDR2 are SNHLY and FYNNEI. J lost 4 bases, V lost 4 bases, and 3 bases had no gene match. The CDR3 has 13 amino acids.